The present entry profiles one T cell receptor beta chain with its context. Its antigen target is currently unknown. No base quality values were provided; no much bigger clone lies one nucleotide off. The source of the sample is a study of PD-L1 blockade in urothelial cancer (dated by TCRdb to about 2017). As for the study more broadly: Therapy was started in 2014 for all patients, and atezolizumab 1,200 mg was administered intravenously every 3 weeks. About 90% of the 29 patients were males with bladder-origin urothelial cancer, and about 60% of the roughly 29 reported a prior smoking history. The study was an exploratory multi-omic analysis of somatic, immune and clinical correlates of response to PD-L1 blockade with atezolizumab in urothelial cancer. Pretreatment blood TCR-seq was available for nearly 30 patients, at least one posttreatment blood collection was obtained for around 25 patients, and tumor TCR-seq was available for around 25 patients. An ECOG performance status of 0 or 1 was recorded for the patients, and 0 to 3 prior chemotherapy regimens had been received by the patients. Roughly 10 patients achieved durable clinical benefit and 20 did not. Progression-free survival longer than 6 months counted as durable clinical benefit, and TCR features were additionally tested against both progression-free and overall survival. Blood samples gave a median of approximately 150,000 T cells and 82,636 unique TCRs, with a median clonality of roughly 0.08. Pretreatment tumor samples and matched peripheral blood, collected serially before and after atezolizumab treatment, underwent TCR sequencing. Blood samples were analyzed at 3 weeks after treatment start (second dose) and at 6 weeks after treatment start. Whole exome sequencing and RNA sequencing of pretreatment tumors were performed alongside TCR sequencing in the same patients. Findings and caveats that apply to the study as a whole: Because the sample size was small (n = 29) and many of the analyses were exploratory, the results are meant to be hypothesis-generating. A pretreatment peripheral blood TCR clonality below the median was linked to improved progression-free and overall survival. Among patients with durable benefit, tumor-associated TCR clones showed greater expansion in peripheral blood 3 weeks after treatment started (n ≈ 21, p = 0.022).

A cohort of 25 to 30 patients with locally advanced or metastatic urothelial carcinoma, treated at Memorial Sloan Kettering on a trial protocol, was included. Peripheral blood mononuclear cells were collected pretreatment and during treatment, with between 1 and 8 total time points per patient. The Qiagen DNeasy Blood extraction kit was used to purify genomic DNA from total PBMCs and tumor samples. PBMCs were collected pretreatment and during treatment and were isolated and stored as previously described. Synthetic TCR analog templates were spiked into each PCR to estimate absolute template abundance from read counts. The immunoSEQ assay used bias-controlled V and J gene primers to amplify TCRbeta CDR3 regions from genomic DNA. Rearranged TCRbeta segments were sequenced at approximately 20X coverage. The study's own analysis went as follows. Clustering was used to correct sequencing errors, and CDR3s were annotated against IMGT so that V, D and J genes could be assigned. Downstream analyses used only productive TCRbeta rearrangements, leaving out any out-of-frame or stop-codon sequences. Clonality was computed as one minus Shannon entropy normalized by the log of the number of unique productive sequences. Fisher's exact test with Benjamini-Hochberg correction, using a cutoff of adjusted p below 0.01, was how clones that differed between time points or between blood and tumor were identified. This immuneACCESS table, as held by TCRdb, lists in-frame sequences with V and J called but not all clones. Of the missing ones, under half trace to an unresolved V gene in checked studies; the others have no known cause. That table gives V, J and clone size, and the DNA gave D and trimming. A total of 50,000 or so clones appear in this sample, approximately 83% of them only once. The top ten clonotypes cover 16% of the sample.

Its CDR3 holds 17 amino acids, cysteine through phenylalanine. Only the CDR3 portion is preserved as DNA: 51 bases, with reading frame beginning at the first base. Looking up the germline V gene yields CDR1 SGHTA and CDR2 FQGNSA. The germline V end is reduced by 1 base and the J end by 0 bases; junction bases left unmatched: 8. Source: PBMCs, taken around atezolizumab (anti-PD-L1) treatment. The chain joins TRBV7-2 to TRBJ1-1; the junction holds 7 bases that match TRBD1. The clonotype was recovered from a man aged 60 to 69 with urothelial cancer. The CDR3 region has the sequence CASSLGRQGVMNTEAFF. The DNA sequence reads TGTGCCAGCAGCTTAGGTCGACAGGGCGTGATGAACACTGAAGCTTTCTTT.